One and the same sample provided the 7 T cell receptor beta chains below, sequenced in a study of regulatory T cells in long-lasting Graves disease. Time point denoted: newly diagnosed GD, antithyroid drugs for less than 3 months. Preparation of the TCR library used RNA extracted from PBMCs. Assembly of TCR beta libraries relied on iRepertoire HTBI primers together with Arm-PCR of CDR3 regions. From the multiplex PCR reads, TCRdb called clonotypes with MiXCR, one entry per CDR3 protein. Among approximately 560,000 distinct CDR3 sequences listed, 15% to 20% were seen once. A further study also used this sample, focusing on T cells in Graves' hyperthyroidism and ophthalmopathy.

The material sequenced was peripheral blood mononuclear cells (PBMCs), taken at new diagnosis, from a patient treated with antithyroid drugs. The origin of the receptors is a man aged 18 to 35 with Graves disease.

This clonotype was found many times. The DNA for the CDR3 is TGCAGTGCGTACCGGGACAGACTATACGAGCAGTACTTC. This gives the protein CSAYRDRLYEQYF. This chain links TRBV20-1 with TRBJ2-7; 7 nucleotides agree with TRBD1. The V gene's germline CDR1 is DFQATT and CDR2 SNEGSKA (reference sequence). This CDR3 comprises 13 residues. J was trimmed by 4 bases and V by 6 bases; bases with no gene match: 9.

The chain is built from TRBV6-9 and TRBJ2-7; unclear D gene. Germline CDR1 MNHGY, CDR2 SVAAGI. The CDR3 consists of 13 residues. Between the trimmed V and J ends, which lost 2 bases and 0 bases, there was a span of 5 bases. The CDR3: CASSYGDSYEQYF. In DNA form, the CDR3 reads TGTGCCAGCAGTTATGGGGACTCCTACGAGCAGTACTTC.

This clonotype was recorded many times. Here the CDR3 reads CASSQSLEAGYEQYF. DNA of the CDR3: TGCGCCAGCAGCCAATCCCTGGAGGCGGGGTACGAGCAGTACTTC. This chain uses TRBV4-1 with TRBJ2-7, with D tentatively TRBD2 (6 bases). The CDR3 extends over 15 amino acids. V gave up 2 bases and J gave up 4 bases, with 15 bases separating them. Per germline, CDR1 MGHRA and CDR2 YSYEKL.

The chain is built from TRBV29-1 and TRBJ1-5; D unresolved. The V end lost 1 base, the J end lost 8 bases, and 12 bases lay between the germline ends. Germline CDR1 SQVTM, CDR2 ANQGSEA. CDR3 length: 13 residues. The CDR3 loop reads CSVEGVAGEPQHF. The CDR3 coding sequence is TGCAGCGTTGAAGGCGTAGCAGGTGAGCCCCAGCATTTT.

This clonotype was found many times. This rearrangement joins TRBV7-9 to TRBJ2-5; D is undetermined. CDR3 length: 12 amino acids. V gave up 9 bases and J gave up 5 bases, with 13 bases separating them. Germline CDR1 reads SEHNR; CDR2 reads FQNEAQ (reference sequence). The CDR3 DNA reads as TGTGCCAGTCGGGTAGGGATCGAGACCCAGTACTTC. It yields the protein CASRVGIETQYF.

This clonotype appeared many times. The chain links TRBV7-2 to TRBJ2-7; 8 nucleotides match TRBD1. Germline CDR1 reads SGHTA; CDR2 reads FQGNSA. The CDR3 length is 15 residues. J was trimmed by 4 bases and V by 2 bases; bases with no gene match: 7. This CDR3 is CASSLWNRGKYEQYF. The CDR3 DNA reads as TGTGCCAGCAGCTTATGGAACAGGGGGAAATACGAGCAGTACTTC.

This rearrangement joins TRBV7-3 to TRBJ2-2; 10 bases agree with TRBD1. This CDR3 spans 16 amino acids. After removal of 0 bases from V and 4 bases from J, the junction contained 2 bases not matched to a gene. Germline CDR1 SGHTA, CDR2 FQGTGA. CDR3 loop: CASSLTRTGGTGELFF. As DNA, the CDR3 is TGTGCCAGCAGCTTAACTAGGACAGGGGGCACCGGGGAGCTGTTTTTT.